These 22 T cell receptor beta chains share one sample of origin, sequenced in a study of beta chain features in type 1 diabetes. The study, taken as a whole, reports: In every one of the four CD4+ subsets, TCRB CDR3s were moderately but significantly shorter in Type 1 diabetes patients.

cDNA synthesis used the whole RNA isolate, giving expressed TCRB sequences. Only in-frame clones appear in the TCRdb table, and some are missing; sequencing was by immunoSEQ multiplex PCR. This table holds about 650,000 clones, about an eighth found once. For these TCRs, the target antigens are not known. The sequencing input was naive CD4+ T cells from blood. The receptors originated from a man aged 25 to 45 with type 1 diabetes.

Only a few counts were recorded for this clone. The CDR3 coding sequence is TGCGCCAGCAGCCAAGTTAGGAGCCTCCAAGATGAAAAACTGTTTTTT. It specifies CASSQVRSLQDEKLFF. This chain links TRBV4-1 with TRBJ1-4; D call uncertain. The CDR3 sequence is 16 residues long. The germline V gene has CDR1 MGHRA and CDR2 YSYEKL. V dropped 1 base and J dropped 6 bases, with 15 bases sitting between them.

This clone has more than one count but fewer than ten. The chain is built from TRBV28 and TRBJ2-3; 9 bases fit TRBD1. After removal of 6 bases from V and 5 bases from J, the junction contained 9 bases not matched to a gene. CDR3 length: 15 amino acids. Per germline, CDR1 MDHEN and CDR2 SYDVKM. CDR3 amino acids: CASSSVGTGRDTQYF. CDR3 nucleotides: TGTGCCAGCAGCTCAGTCGGGACAGGGAGAGATACGCAGTATTTT. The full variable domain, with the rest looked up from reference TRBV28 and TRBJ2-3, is DVKVTQSSRYLVKRTGEKVFLECVQDMDHENMFWYRQDPGLGLRLIYFSYDVKMKEKGDIPEGYSVSREKKERFSLILESASTNQTSMYLCASSSVGTGRDTQYFGPGTRLTVL.

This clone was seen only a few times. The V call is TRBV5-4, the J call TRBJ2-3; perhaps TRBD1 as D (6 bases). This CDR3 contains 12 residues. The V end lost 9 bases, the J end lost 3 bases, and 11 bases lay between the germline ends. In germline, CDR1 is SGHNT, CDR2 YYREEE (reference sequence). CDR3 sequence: CATTTGTDTQYF. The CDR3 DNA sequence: TGTGCCACAACAACAGGGACAGATACGCAGTATTTT.

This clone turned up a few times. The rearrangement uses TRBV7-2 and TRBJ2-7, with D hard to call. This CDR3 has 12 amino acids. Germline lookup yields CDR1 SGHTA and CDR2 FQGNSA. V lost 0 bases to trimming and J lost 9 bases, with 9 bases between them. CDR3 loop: CASSLAFSPQYF. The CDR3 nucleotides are TGTGCCAGCAGCTTAGCTTTCTCGCCGCAGTACTTC.

CDR3 coding DNA: TGCAGCGTTGAGATGGGGACCAATCAGCCCCAGCATTTT. Translation: CSVEMGTNQPQHF. The chain joins TRBV29-1 to TRBJ1-5; D may be TRBD1 (5 bases). This CDR3 has 13 residues. V lost 3 bases to trimming and J lost 3 bases, with 9 bases between them. In germline, CDR1 is SQVTM, CDR2 ANQGSEA.

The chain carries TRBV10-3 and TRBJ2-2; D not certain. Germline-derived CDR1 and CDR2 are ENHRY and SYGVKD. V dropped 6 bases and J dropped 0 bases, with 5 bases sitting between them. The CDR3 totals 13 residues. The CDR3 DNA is TGTGCCATCAGGGGTACGAACACCGGGGAGCTGTTTTTT. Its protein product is CAIRGTNTGELFF.

The CDR3 bases are TGTGCCAGCAGTTTTTCCAGGGCTCAGCCCCAGCATTTT. It translates to CASSFSRAQPQHF. This chain connects TRBV27 to TRBJ1-5, with D perhaps TRBD1 (5 bases). V dropped 3 bases and J dropped 6 bases, with 9 bases sitting between them. The CDR3 has 13 amino acids. From germline, CDR1 is MNHEY and CDR2 SMNVEV (reference sequence).

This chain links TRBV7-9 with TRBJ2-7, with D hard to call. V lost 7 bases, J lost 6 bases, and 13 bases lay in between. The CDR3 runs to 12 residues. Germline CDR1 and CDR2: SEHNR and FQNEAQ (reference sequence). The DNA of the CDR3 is TGTGCCAGCACCGACCCCTTCTCCGAGCAGTACTTC. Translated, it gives CASTDPFSEQYF.

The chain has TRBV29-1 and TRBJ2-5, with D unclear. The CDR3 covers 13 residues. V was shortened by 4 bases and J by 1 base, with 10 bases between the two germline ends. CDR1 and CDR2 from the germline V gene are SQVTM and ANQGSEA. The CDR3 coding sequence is TGCAGCGTTGGTCCAGACGCCCAAGAGACCCAGTACTTC. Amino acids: CSVGPDAQETQYF. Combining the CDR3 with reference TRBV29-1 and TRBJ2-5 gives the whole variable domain SAVISQKPSRDICQRGTSLTIQCQVDSQVTMMFWYRQQPGQSLTLIATANQGSEATYESGFVIDKFPISRPNLTFSTLTVSNMSPEDSSIYLCSVGPDAQETQYFGPGTRLLVL.

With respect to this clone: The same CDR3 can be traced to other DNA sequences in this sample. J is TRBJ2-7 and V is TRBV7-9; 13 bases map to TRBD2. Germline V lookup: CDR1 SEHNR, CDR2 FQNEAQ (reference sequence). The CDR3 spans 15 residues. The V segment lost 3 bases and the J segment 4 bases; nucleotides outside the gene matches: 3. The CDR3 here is CASSFGLAGVYEQYF. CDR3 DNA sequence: TGTGCCAGCAGCTTTGGACTAGCGGGGGTTTACGAGCAGTACTTC.

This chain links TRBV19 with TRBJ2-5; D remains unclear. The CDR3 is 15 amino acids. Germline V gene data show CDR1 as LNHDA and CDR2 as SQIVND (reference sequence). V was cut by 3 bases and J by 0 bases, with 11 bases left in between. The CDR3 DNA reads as TGTGCCAGTAGTATGGGTCGAATAGACCAAGAGACCCAGTACTTC. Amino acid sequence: CASSMGRIDQETQYF.

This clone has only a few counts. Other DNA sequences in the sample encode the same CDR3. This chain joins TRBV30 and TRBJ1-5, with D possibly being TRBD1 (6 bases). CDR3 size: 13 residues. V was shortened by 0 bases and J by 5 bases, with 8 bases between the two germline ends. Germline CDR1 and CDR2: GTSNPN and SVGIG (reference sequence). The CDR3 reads CAWSVGGDQPQHF. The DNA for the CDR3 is TGTGCCTGGAGTGTAGGGGGTGATCAGCCCCAGCATTTT.

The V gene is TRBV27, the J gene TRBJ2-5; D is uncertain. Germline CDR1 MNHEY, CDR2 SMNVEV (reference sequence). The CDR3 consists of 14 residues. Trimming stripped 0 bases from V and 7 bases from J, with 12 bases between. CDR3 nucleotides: TGTGCCAGCAGTTTATCCCCTGTCGTGGGGACCCAGTACTTC. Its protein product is CASSLSPVVGTQYF.

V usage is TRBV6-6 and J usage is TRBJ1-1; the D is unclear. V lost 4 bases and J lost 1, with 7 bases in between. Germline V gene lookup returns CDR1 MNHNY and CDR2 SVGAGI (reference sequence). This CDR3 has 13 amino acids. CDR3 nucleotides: TGTGCCAGCAGTTGGACTCAGAACACTGAAGCTTTCTTT. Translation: CASSWTQNTEAFF.

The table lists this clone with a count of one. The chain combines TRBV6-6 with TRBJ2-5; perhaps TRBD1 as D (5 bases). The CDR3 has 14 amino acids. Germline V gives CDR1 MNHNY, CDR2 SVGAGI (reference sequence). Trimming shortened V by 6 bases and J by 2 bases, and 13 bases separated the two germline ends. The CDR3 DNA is TGTGCCAGCAGGGCCGGGCAGGGACAAGAGACCCAGTACTTC. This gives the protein CASRAGQGQETQYF.

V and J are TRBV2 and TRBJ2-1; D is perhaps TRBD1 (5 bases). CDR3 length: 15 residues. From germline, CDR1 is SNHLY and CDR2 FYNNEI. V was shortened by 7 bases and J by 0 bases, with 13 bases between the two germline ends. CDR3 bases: TGTGCCAGCAAACAGGAGATCACCTCCTACAATGAGCAGTTCTTC. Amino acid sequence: CASKQEITSYNEQFF.

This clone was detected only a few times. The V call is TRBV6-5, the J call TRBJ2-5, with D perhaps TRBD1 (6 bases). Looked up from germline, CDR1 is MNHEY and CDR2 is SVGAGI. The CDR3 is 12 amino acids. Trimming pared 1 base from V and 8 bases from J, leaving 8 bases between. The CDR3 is CASSYLTGTQYF. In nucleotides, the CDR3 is TGTGCCAGCAGTTACTTGACAGGAACCCAGTACTTC.

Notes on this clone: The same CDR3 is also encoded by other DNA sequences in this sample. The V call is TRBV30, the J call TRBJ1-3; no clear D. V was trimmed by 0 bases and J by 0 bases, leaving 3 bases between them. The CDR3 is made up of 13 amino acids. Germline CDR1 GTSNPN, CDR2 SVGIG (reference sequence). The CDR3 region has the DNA TGTGCCTGGAGTGTGAACTCTGGAAACACCATATATTTT. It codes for CAWSVNSGNTIYF. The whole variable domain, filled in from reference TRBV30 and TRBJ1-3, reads SQTIHQWPATLVQPVGSPLSLECTVEGTSNPNLYWYRQAAGRGLQLLFYSVGIGQISSEVPQNLSASRPQDRQFILSSKKLLLSDSGFYLCAWSVNSGNTIYFGEGSWLTVV.

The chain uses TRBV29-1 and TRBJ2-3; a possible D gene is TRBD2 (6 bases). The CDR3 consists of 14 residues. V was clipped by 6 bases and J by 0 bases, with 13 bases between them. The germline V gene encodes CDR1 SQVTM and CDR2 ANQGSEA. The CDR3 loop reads CSVGDSPSTDTQYF. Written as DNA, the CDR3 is TGCAGCGTCGGGGACTCTCCTAGCACAGATACGCAGTATTTT.

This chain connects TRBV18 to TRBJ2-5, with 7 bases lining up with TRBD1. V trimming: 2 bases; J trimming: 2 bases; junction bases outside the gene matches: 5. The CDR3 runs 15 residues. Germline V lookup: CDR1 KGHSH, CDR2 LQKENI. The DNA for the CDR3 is TGTGCCAGCTCACCATCTTTGACAGGGCAAGAGACCCAGTACTTC. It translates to CASSPSLTGQETQYF.

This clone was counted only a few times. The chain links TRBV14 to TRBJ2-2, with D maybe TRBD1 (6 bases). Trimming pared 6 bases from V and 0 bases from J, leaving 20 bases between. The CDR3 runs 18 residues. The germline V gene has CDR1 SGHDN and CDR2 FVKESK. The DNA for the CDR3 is TGTGCCAGCAGTCGTCTTGGGCGACAGGCGTCGAACACCGGGGAGCTGTTTTTT. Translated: CASSRLGRQASNTGELFF.

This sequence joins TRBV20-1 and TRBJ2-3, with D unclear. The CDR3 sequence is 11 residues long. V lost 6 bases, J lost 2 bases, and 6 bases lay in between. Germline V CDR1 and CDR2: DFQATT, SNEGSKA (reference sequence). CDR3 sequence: CSAAFTDTQYF. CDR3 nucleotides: TGCAGTGCGGCTTTCACAGATACGCAGTATTTT.